This TCR beta chain was sequenced in a study of blood T cell repertoires in COVID-19 (dated by TCRdb to the early 2020s). The study in broad terms: Samples from collaborators originated in the United States, Italy and Spain and spanned both the acute and convalescent phases of COVID-19. The prospective study material was composed of cDNA or gDNA derived from T cells, B-cell-depleted T cells, or PBMCs. The dataset comprised deeply sampled blood TCRbeta repertoires from subjects exposed to, actively infected with, or recovered from COVID-19. A freely available public database, intended as a resource for researchers studying the immune response to SARS-CoV-2, is where the repertoires were released. Samples were obtained from the ongoing ImmuneRACE study (first 160 participants) and from about 1,300 subjects provided by 6 global collaborators. The sample metadata nearly always contained a de-identified subject ID, COVID-19 status, age in years and sex. Where HLA class I and class II types were available, the types were taken from metadata supplied by the sample provider, not from assay-based typing.

The investigation overall reported the following: How much clinical and demographic metadata was included differed by source and by participant, and the metadata was provided uncurated.

The collaborating institutions used their own protocols to collect whole blood in K2EDTA tubes. For TCRbeta analysis, collaborators shipped samples in one of three forms: frozen whole blood, isolated PBMCs, or DNA extracted from either of those sample types. This clone showed up just a few times. It lacks a known antigen. Base quality data are lacking; no much larger clone is found one base away. TCRbeta CDR3 regions were amplified from genomic DNA using the immunoSEQ Assay, a bias-controlled multiplex PCR. Turning to the authors' computational methods: Within the assay, amplification of reference gene primers was used to estimate how many nucleated cells each sample contained. To quantify the absolute abundance of each unique TCRbeta CDR3 rearrangement, sequence reads were collapsed and filtered. For each sample, productive Simpson clonality was calculated as the square root of Simpson's diversity index across productive rearrangements. TCRdb took over this immuneACCESS table, retaining in-frame rearrangements with V and J assigned. Such tables are incomplete; in checked studies, under half of the missing clones stem from an unresolved V gene, and the remainder is unexplained. V and J calls and clone size follow that table, whereas D and trimming were derived from the DNA. Recorded for this sample are 100,000 or so clones; about 83% of them occurred a single time. Clones ranked in the top ten supply under 2% of the sample.

In the germline V gene, CDR1 corresponds to KGHSH and CDR2 to LQKENI. For this chain, trimming is 4 bases at the V end and 0 bases at the J end, and the number of junction bases without a gene match is 8. Spanning cysteine to phenylalanine, the CDR3 consists of 18 amino acids. Only the CDR3 region is kept as DNA, spanning 54 bases read in frame from base 1. Recombination joined TRBV18 with TRBJ2-7; a stretch of 14 junction bases matches TRBD2. Sequencing was done on a sample of peripheral blood. The clonotype was recovered from a man between 65 and 80 years old with active or convalescent COVID-19. The base sequence is TGTGCCAGCTCACTTGGGACTAGCGGGGGCCTGCACTCCTACGAGCAGTACTTC. The translation is CASSLGTSGGLHSYEQYF.